The 26 T cell receptor beta chains listed next were all sequenced from one sample in a study of tumor-infiltrating lymphocytes in primary liver carcinoma. Extraction also yielded germline DNA, while blood RNA was obtained from unsorted whole blood. From around 500 ng of total RNA, TCR beta-specific cDNA was reverse-transcribed using a constant-region primer. What produced the TCR beta libraries was three nested multiplex PCR rounds using slightly modified ARM-PCR. Both of the initial two PCR rounds ran for around 9 cycles and employed TRBV1-TRBV30 forward primers alongside a C-beta reverse primer. TCRdb ran MiXCR on the multiplex PCR reads and lists one entry per CDR3 protein. The sample lists 310,000 or so distinct CDR3 sequences, almost 60% occurring once. The sequenced material came from peripheral blood. These receptors all stem from a woman under 40 with primary liver carcinoma and hepatitis B virus infection.

The table lists this clonotype with a few counts. A much larger clone lies one base from this, so it may be a read error. V gene TRBV6-6 combines with J gene TRBJ2-5, with D possibly called TRBD1 or TRBD2 (6 bases each). This CDR3 is 18 amino acids long. Trimming cost V 11 bases and J 5 bases, with 33 bases left between them. Germline V gene data show CDR1 as MNHNY and CDR2 as SVGAGI (reference sequence). DNA of the CDR3: TGTGCCCGCCTAAGGACTACAGGGTTGTCCCCTCAAGGGGAGACCCAGTACTTC. Its protein product is CARLRTTGLSPQGETQYF.

Concerning this clonotype itself: An end of the junction does not agree with germline; a read error may underlie this. The chain joins TRBV29-1 to TRBJ2-3; weak D call: TRBD1 (6 bases). CDR1 and CDR2 (germline): SQVTM, ANQGSEA. CDR3 length: 14 residues. The CDR3 nucleotides read TGCGGCGTTGAAAGTCAGCAGGGGACAGATACGCAGTATTTT. This gives the protein CGVESQQGTDTQYF.

In regard to this clonotype: This may arise from a read error, as a much more abundant clone is one base away. The rearrangement joins TRBV29-1 to TRBJ1-2; no clear D gene. Trimming cost V 4 bases and J 4 bases, with 10 bases left between them. Looked up from germline, CDR1 is SQVTM and CDR2 is ANQGSEA. This CDR3 contains 12 residues. Here the CDR3 DNA reads TGCAGCGTTGTATTGGCATGCTATGGCTACACCTTC. Its protein product is CSVVLACYGYTF.

Comments on this clonotype: A read error may produce the germline difference seen at one junction end. V is TRBV11-3 and J is TRBJ2-7; 9 bases fit TRBD2. The CDR3 extends over 16 amino acids. Germline CDR1 is SGHNT and CDR2 is YENEEA. The CDR3 nucleotides read TGTGCCAGCAGCTTAGTGACGACTAGCGGCTCCTACGAGCAGTATTTC. It yields the protein CASSLVTTSGSYEQYF.

The chain combines TRBV10-2 with TRBJ2-2; D might be TRBD2 (5 bases). In germline, CDR1 is WSHSY, CDR2 SAAADI. V dropped 7 bases and J dropped 0 bases, with 15 bases sitting between them. The CDR3 consists of 16 residues. The CDR3 nucleotides are TGCGCCAGCACTGCTAGCAGGTGGTCGAACACCGGGGAGCTGTTTTTT. It yields the protein CASTASRWSNTGELFF.

This clonotype was detected only a few times. The chain joins TRBV30 to TRBJ1-5, with a tentative D call TRBD1 (6 bases). The length of the CDR3 is 13 residues. Germline CDR1 is GTSNPN and CDR2 is SVGIG (reference sequence). With 2 bases removed from V and 9 bases from J, the gap between germline ends came to 14 bases. CDR3 sequence reads: CAWSPGAGGPQHF. CDR3 nucleotide sequence: TGTGCCTGGAGTCCAGGGGCGGGAGGGCCCCAGCATTTT.

This rearrangement joins TRBV10-3 to TRBJ2-1, with 9 bases that match TRBD2. Germline V CDR1 and CDR2: ENHRY, SYGVKD. This CDR3 has 14 residues. Losses at the gene ends were 7 bases for V and 7 bases for J; bases not matched to a gene: 8. The DNA of the CDR3 is TGTGCCATCACCGATAGCGGGAGTGGGAATGAGCAGTTCTTC. This encodes CAITDSGSGNEQFF.

On this clonotype: An end of the junction does not agree with germline; a read error may underlie this. The V gene is TRBV7-9, the J gene TRBJ1-5; 8 bases match TRBD1. This CDR3 comprises 16 residues. The germline gives CDR1 SEHNR, CDR2 FQNEAQ (reference sequence). The CDR3 sequence is CASNLAHGQGNQPHHF. The CDR3 DNA is TGTGCCAGCAACTTAGCTCACGGACAGGGAAATCAGCCCCATCATTTT.

Regarding this clonotype: This may be a read error: a much more frequent sequence differs by one nucleotide. The V and J genes are TRBV12-3 or TRBV12-4 and TRBJ1-5, with D hard to call. CDR3 length: 15 residues. V was shortened by 0 bases and J by 3 bases, with 9 bases between the two germline ends. The CDR3: CASSLAPGNNQPQHF. DNA for the CDR3: TGTGCCAGCAGTTTAGCGCCCGGGAACAATCAGCCCCAGCATTTT.

As to this clonotype: A much larger clone lies one base from this, so it may be a read error. The conserved final phenylalanine or tryptophan is absent from the CDR3, which likely points to a read error. This chain uses TRBV6-1 with TRBJ2-5, with 8 bases matching TRBD2. CDR3 length equals 14 residues. J lost 4 bases, V lost 5 bases, and 6 bases had no gene match. Germline CDR1 and CDR2: MNHNS and SASEGT. CDR3 protein: CASSFSAGVETQYS. For the CDR3, the DNA is TGTGCCAGCAGTTTTTCAGCGGGAGTAGAGACCCAGTACTCC.

As for this clonotype: This may arise from a read error, as a much more abundant clone is one base away. The rearrangement uses TRBV29-1 and TRBJ2-3; tentative D call: TRBD2 (5 bases). The germline CDR1 and CDR2 sequences are SQVTM and ANQGSEA. There are 14 residues in the CDR3. The CDR3 sequence is CSVRGQMGADTRYF. The CDR3 region has the DNA TGCAGCGTCCGAGGGCAGATGGGCGCAGATACGCGGTATTTT.

Comments on this clonotype: The CDR3 end shows no conserved phenylalanine or tryptophan, and so a read error is likely. This chain connects TRBV11-2 to TRBJ1-6; D uncertain. Germline V gene lookup returns CDR1 SGHAT and CDR2 FQNNGV. The CDR3 loop spans 13 amino acids. This CDR3 is CVSSSSQNSPLHS. In DNA form, the CDR3 reads TGTGTCAGCAGCTCGAGCCAGAATTCACCCCTCCACTCT.

This clonotype was seen at least ten times. J is TRBJ2-1 and V is TRBV6-5; no firm D call. This CDR3 spans 14 amino acids. CDR1 is MNHEY, CDR2 SVGAGI, per germline. V was shortened by 5 bases and J by 0 bases, with 8 bases between the two germline ends. CDR3 loop: CASSGTGSYNEQFF. CDR3 DNA: TGTGCCAGCAGTGGAACGGGCTCCTACAATGAGCAGTTCTTC.

With respect to this clonotype: It may be a read error: a sequence one base away is much more abundant. The gene calls are TRBV4-3 and TRBJ2-5; 7 bases match TRBD2. In germline, CDR1 is LGHNA, CDR2 YSLEER. CDR3 length: 17 amino acids. J lost 0 bases, V lost 0 bases, and 7 bases had no gene match. The CDR3 bases are TGCGCCAGCAGCCAAGATGTCAGGGAGGGGTACCAAGAGACCCAGTACTTC. Translating it yields CASSQDVREGYQETQYF.

This clonotype was detected once. Possible read error: a much larger clone is one base away. This sequence joins TRBV4-1 and TRBJ2-5, with D perhaps TRBD1 (5 bases). Trimming pared 3 bases from V and 7 bases from J, leaving 18 bases between. The CDR3 is 15 amino acids. Germline lookup yields CDR1 MGHRA and CDR2 YSYEKL. The CDR3 DNA reads as TGCGCCAGCAGCCAGCCTAGGACACGGGTCGCGACCCAGTACTTC. Translating gives CASSQPRTRVATQYF.

The chain uses TRBV7-8 and TRBJ2-3, with D tentatively TRBD1 or TRBD2 (5 bases each). Germline V gene data show CDR1 as SGHVS and CDR2 as FQNEAQ. CDR3 size: 15 residues. Trimming left V 1 base short and J 2 bases short, with 10 bases between. Here the CDR3 reads CASSLEPGTTDTQYF. The CDR3 DNA sequence: TGTGCCAGCAGCTTAGAGCCGGGGACCACAGATACGCAGTATTTT.

This clonotype was counted only a few times. CDR3 residues: CASSYRGSSGFYNEQFF. The CDR3, as DNA: TGTGCCAGCAGCTACAGGGGGTCTAGCGGATTCTACAATGAGCAGTTCTTC. V usage is TRBV6-5 and J usage is TRBJ2-1, with D tentatively TRBD1 (8 bases). The length of the CDR3 is 17 residues. Germline V gene data show CDR1 as MNHEY and CDR2 as SVGAGI. The V end was cut by 6 bases, the J end by 3 bases, with 21 bases between.

Worth noting for this clonotype: A read error may explain this, as a much larger clone is one base away. V and J are TRBV4-3 and TRBJ2-1; D perhaps matches TRBD2 (5 bases). Germline V gene data show CDR1 as LGHNA and CDR2 as YSLEER. The CDR3 totals 16 residues. The V end lost 0 bases, the J end lost 8 bases, and 17 bases lay between the germline ends. CDR3 sequence (DNA): TGCGCCAGCAGCCAAGAGGAGACTACCTCTAAGGATGAGCAGTTCTTC. Its protein product is CASSQEETTSKDEQFF.

At least ten counts were recorded for this clonotype. The chain uses TRBV12-3 or TRBV12-4 and TRBJ2-1, with unresolved D. V lost 3 bases to trimming and J lost 1 base, with 4 bases between them. This CDR3 spans 13 amino acids. CDR3 in DNA: TGTGCCAGCAGTTTTCAATCCTACAATGAGCAGTTCTTC. This sequence encodes CASSFQSYNEQFF.

The chain couples TRBV5-1 to TRBJ2-2, with TRBD1 identical over 9 bases. The germline V gene encodes CDR1 SGHRS and CDR2 YFSETQ. Trimming removed 5 bases from V and 3 bases from J; junction bases left unmatched: 5. This CDR3 spans 15 amino acids. Here the CDR3 reads CASRRGQGDTGELFF. In nucleotides, the CDR3 is TGCGCCAGCAGGAGGGGACAGGGAGACACCGGGGAGCTGTTTTTT. Variable domain in full (rest from reference TRBV5-1 and TRBJ2-2): KAGVTQTPRYLIKTRGQQVTLSCSPISGHRSVSWYQQTPGQGLQFLFEYFSETQRNKGNFPGRFSGRQFSNSRSEMNVSTLELGDSALYLCASRRGQGDTGELFFGEGSRLTVL.

This clonotype was detected only once. The chain carries TRBV5-6 and TRBJ2-1; TRBD1 might be the D (5 bases). This CDR3 spans 15 amino acids. V dropped 0 bases and J dropped 6 bases, with 13 bases sitting between them. CDR1 and CDR2 from the germline V gene are SGHDT and YYEEEE. The CDR3 here is CASSLAEGACNEQFF. For the CDR3, the DNA is TGTGCCAGCAGCTTGGCGGAAGGGGCCTGCAATGAGCAGTTCTTC.

This clonotype was recorded a few times. This chain joins TRBV12-3 or TRBV12-4 and TRBJ2-3; 7 nucleotides line up with TRBD2. Trimming removed 7 bases from V and 0 bases from J; junction bases left unmatched: 4. This CDR3 contains 14 residues. The CDR3 protein is CASTDSGSTDTQYF. In DNA, the CDR3 is TGTGCCAGCACTGATAGCGGGAGCACAGATACGCAGTATTTT.

The chain employs TRBV12-5 and TRBJ2-7; possible D gene TRBD2, 6 bases. Germline CDR1 is LGHNT and CDR2 is FRNRAP. There are 18 residues in the CDR3. V was trimmed by 0 bases and J by 4 bases, leaving 22 bases between them. The CDR3 reads CASGLVGLARGFGYEQYF. CDR3 DNA sequence: TGTGCTAGTGGTTTGGTCGGGCTAGCGAGAGGGTTTGGTTACGAGCAGTACTTC. Complete variable domain (other parts from reference TRBV12-5 and TRBJ2-7): DARVTQTPRHKVTEMGQEVTMRCQPILGHNTVFWYRQTMMQGLELLAYFRNRAPLDDSGMPKDRFSAEMPDATLATLKIQPSEPRDSAVYFCASGLVGLARGFGYEQYFGPGTRLTVT.

Regarding this clonotype: This could be a read error, since a much larger clone is one nucleotide away. The chain uses TRBV13 and TRBJ2-7; 7 bases are a match to TRBD1. The length of the CDR3 is 14 residues. Germline V gene sequence: CDR1 PRHDT, CDR2 FYEKMQ (reference sequence). V lost 8 bases and J lost 3; bases outside the gene matches: 10. In nucleotides, the CDR3 is TGTGCCAGCGGACCTTCGGGACAGCACTACGAGCAGTACTTC. It translates to CASGPSGQHYEQYF.

Of note for this clonotype: One junction end does not reproduce the germline sequence, and a read error may be involved. The V call is TRBV6-5, the J call TRBJ2-2; D is perhaps TRBD2 (6 bases). Germline V gene sequence: CDR1 MNHEY, CDR2 SVGAGI. The CDR3 is 12 residues long. CDR3 sequence (DNA): TGTGTCAGCAGTCGCGGCGGGGAGGAGCTGTTTTTT. It specifies CVSSRGGEELFF.

This clonotype was picked up many times. The chain uses TRBV12-3 or TRBV12-4 and TRBJ1-2; weak D call: TRBD1 (5 bases). The CDR3 runs 13 residues. The V end was cut by 6 bases, the J end by 1 base, with 9 bases between. The CDR3 spells CASSKTDNYGYTF. DNA of the CDR3: TGTGCCAGCAGCAAGACAGATAACTATGGCTACACCTTC.